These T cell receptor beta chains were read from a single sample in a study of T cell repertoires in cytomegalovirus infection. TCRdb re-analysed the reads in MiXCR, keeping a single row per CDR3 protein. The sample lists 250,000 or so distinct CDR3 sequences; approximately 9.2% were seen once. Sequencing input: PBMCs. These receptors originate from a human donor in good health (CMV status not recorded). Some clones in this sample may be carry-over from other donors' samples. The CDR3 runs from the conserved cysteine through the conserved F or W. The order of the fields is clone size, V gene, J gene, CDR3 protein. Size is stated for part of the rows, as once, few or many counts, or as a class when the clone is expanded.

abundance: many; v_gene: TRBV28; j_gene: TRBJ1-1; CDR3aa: CASSLFIRAAAFF
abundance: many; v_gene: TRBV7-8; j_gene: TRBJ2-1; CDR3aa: CASSLAGTSGTYNEQFF
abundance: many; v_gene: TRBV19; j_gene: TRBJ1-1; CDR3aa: CASKPDGARTEAFF
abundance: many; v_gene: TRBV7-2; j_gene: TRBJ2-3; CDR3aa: CASSSGLFTDTQYF
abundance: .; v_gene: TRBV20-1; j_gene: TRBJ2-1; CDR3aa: CSASLINEQFF
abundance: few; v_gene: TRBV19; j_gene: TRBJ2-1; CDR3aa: CASSIDRNTPRYNEQFF
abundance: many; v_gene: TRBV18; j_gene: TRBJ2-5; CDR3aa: CASSRQETQYF
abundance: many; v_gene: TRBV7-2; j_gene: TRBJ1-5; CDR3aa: CASSSDRSQPQHF
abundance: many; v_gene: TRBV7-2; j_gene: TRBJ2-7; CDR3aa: CASSLGTGKQYF
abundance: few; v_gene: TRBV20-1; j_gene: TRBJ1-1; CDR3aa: CSVMGQGTEAFF
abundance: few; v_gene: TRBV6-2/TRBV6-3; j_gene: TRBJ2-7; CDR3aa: CASSYLFSYEQYF
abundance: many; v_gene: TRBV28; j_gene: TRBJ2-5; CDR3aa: CASSFGGYQETQYF
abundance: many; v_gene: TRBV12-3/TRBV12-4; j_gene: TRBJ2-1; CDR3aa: CASSFLAGEGHEQFF
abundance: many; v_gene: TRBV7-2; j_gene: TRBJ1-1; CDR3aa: CASSLAWGVGGAEAFF
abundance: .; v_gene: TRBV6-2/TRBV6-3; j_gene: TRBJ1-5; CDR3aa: CASSYWGQPQHF
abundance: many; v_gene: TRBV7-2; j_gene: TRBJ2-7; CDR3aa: CASKPDWGQGGEQYF
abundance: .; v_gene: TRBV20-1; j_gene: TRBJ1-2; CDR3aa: CSARERPGNYGYTF
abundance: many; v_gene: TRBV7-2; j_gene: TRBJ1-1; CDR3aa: CASRRDRAGGLGTEAFF
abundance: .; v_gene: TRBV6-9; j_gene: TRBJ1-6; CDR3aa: CASPGTGGVSLLHF
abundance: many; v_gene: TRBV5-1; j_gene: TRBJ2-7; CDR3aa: CASSLDRVMGYEQYF
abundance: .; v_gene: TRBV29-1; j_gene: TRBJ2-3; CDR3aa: CSAGTAMLRVADTQYF
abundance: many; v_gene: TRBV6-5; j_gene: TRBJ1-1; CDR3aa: CASSSAGRGSEAFF
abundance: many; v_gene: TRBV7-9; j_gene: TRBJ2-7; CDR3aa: CASSFAGAGGRDEQYF
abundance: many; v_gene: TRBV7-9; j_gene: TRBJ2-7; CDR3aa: CASSFLGLAGGSYEQYF
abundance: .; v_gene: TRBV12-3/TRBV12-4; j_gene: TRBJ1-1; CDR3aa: CASSLALTGGMNTEAFF
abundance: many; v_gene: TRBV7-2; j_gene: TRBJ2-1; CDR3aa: CASSGQTGYNEQFF
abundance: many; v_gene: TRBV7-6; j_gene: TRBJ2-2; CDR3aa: CASSSPRTLGAGELFF
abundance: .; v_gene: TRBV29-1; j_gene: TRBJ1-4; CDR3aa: CSVDEGEKLFF
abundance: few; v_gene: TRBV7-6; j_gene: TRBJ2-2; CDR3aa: CASSGYSGRNTGELFF
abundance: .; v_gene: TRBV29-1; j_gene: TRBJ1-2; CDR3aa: CSVEPNDRGLYYGYTF
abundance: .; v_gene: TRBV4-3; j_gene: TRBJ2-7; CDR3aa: CASSQERQPSYEQYF
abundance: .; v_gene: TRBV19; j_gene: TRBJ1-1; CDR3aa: CASSPQTGYPTEAFF
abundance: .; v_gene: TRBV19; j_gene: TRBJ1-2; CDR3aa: CASSIDSMGQNGYTF
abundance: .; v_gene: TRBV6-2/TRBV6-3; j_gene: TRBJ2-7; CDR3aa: CASSRGFSYEQYF
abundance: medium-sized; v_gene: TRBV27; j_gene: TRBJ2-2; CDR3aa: CASSDPTGELFF
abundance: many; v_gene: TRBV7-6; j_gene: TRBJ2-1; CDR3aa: CASSERPSGAYNEQFF
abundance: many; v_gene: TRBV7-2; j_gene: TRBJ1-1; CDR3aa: CASSPSKGITEAFF
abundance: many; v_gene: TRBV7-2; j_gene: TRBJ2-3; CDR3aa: CASSGLGTDTQYF
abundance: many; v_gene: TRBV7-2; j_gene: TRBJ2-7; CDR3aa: CASSRDQGYEQYF
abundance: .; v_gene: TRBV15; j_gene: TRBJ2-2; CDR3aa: CAIGTGLSTGELFF
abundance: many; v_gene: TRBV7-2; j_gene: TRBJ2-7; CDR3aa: CASSASWRSYEQYF
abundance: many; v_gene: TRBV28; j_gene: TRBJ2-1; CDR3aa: CASTQAQAGMYNEQFF
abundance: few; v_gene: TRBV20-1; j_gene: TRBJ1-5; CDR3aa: CSASESPNQPQHF
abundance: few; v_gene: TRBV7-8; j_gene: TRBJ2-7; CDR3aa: CASSLGSGSALAYEQYF
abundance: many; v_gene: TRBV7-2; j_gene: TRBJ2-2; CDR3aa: CASSLRGSLATGELFF
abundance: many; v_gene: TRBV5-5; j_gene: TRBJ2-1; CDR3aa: CASSFSVGLATTYNEQFF
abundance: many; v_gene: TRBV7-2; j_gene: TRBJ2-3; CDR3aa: CASSLAGQSTDTQYF
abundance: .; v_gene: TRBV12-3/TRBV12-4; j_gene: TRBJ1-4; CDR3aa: CASSLPNLANEKLFF
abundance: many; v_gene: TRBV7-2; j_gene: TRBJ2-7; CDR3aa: CASSLSRASYEQYF